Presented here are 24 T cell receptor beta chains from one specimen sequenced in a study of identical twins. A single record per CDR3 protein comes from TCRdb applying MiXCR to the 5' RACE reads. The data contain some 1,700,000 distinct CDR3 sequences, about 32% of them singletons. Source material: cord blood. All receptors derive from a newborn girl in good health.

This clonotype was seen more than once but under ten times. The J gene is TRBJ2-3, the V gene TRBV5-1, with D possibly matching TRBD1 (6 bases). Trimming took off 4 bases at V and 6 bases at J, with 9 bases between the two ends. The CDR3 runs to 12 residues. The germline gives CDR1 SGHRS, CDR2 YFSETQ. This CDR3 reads CASSDTGDTQYF. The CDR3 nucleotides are TGCGCCAGCAGCGACACAGGGGATACGCAGTATTTT.

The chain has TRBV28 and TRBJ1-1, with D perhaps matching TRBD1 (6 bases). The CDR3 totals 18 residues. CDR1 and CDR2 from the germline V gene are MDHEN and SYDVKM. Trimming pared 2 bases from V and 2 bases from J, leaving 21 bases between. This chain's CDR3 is CASSLRGVAHAINTEAFF. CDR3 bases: TGTGCCAGCAGTTTAAGGGGGGTGGCCCATGCCATTAACACTGAAGCTTTCTTT.

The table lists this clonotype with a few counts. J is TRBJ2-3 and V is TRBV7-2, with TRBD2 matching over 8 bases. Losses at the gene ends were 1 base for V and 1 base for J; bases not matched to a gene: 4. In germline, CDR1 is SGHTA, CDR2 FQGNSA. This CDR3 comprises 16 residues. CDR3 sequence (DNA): TGTGCCAGCAGCTTAGGAGTGACTAGCGGCACAGATACGCAGTATTTT. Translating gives CASSLGVTSGTDTQYF. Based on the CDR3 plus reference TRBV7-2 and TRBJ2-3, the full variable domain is GAGVSQSPSNKVTEKGKDVELRCDPISGHTALYWYRQSLGQGLEFLIYFQGNSAPDKSGLPSDRFSAERTGGSVSTLTIQRTQQEDSAVYLCASSLGVTSGTDTQYFGPGTRLTVL.

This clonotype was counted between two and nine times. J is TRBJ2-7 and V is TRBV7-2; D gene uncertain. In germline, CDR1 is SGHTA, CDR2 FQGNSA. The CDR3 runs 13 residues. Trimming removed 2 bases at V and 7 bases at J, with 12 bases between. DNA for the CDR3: TGTGCCAGCAGCTTACATCCCTCCAGGGAGCAGTACTTC. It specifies CASSLHPSREQYF.

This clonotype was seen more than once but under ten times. The CDR3 coding sequence is TGTGCCAGCAGTTTACGGACAGGGAGCGCCAAGGGTGGCTACACCTTC. It specifies CASSLRTGSAKGGYTF. The V and J genes are TRBV12-3 or TRBV12-4 and TRBJ1-2; 8 bases line up with TRBD1. CDR3 size: 16 residues. The V segment lost 2 bases and the J segment 7 bases; nucleotides outside the gene matches: 12.

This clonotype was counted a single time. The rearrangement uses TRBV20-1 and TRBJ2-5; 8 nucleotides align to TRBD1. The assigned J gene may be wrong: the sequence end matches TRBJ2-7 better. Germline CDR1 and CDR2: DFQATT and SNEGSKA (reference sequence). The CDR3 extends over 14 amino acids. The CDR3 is CSATTGTGPYEQYF. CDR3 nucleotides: TGCAGTGCTACCACCGGGACAGGACCCTACGAGCAGTACTTC.

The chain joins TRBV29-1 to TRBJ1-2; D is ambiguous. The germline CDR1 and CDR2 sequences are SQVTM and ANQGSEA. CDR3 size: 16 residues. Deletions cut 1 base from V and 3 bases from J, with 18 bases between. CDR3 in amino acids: CSVEGPVSLGHYGYTF. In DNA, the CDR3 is TGCAGCGTTGAAGGTCCGGTCAGCCTCGGGCACTATGGCTACACCTTC. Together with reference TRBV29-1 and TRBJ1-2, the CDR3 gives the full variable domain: SAVISQKPSRDICQRGTSLTIQCQVDSQVTMMFWYRQQPGQSLTLIATANQGSEATYESGFVIDKFPISRPNLTFSTLTVSNMSPEDSSIYLCSVEGPVSLGHYGYTFGSGTRLTVV.

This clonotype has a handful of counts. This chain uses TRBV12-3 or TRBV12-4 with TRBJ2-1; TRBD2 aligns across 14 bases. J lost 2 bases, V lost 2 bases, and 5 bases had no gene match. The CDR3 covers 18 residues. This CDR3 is CASSLRGTSGSAYNEQFF. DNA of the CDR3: TGTGCCAGCAGTTTAAGGGGGACTAGCGGGAGTGCCTACAATGAGCAGTTCTTC.

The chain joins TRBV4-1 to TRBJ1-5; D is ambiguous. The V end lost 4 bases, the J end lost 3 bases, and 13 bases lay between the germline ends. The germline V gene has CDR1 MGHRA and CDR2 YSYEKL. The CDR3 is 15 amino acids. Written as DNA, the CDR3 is TGCGCCAGCAGCCCGCACCACGGGCACAATCAGCCCCAGCATTTT. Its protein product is CASSPHHGHNQPQHF.

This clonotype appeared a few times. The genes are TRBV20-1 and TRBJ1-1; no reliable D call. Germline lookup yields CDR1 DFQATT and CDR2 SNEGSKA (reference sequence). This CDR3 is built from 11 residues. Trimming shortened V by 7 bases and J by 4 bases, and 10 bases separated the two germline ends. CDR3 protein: CSGRGITEAFF. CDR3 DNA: TGCAGTGGACGGGGAATCACTGAAGCTTTCTTT.

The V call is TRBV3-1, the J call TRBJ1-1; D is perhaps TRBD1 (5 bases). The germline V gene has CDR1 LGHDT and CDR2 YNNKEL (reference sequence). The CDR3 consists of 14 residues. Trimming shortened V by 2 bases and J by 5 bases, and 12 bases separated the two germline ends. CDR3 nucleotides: TGTGCCAGCAGCCAACCTCCGGGGGAGACTGAAGCTTTCTTT. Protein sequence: CASSQPPGETEAFF.

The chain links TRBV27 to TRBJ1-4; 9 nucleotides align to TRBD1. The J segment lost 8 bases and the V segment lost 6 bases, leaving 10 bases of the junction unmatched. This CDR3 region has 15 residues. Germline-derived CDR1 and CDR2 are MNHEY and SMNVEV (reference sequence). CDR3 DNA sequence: TGTGCCAGCAGCGATACAGGGGGCGGTTGGGAAAAACTGTTTTTT. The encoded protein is CASSDTGGGWEKLFF.

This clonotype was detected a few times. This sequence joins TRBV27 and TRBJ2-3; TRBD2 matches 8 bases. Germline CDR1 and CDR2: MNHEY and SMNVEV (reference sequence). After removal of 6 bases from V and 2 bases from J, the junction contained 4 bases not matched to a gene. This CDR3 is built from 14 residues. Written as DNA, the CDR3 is TGTGCCAGCAGGTTCGGGGGGGCCACAGATACGCAGTATTTT. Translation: CASRFGGATDTQYF.

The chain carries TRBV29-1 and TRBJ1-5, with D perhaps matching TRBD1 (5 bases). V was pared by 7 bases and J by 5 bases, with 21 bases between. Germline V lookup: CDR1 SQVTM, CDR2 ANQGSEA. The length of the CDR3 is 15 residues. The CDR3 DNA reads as TGCAGCGGAGGCAACACAGGACTCCGGGATCAGCCCCAGCATTTT. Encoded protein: CSGGNTGLRDQPQHF.

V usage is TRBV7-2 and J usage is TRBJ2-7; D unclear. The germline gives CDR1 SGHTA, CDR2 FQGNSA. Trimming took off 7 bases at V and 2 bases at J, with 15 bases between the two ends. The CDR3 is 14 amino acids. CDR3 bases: TGTGCCAGCACCTCCCATCGGAGTACCTACGAGCAGTACTTC. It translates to CASTSHRSTYEQYF.

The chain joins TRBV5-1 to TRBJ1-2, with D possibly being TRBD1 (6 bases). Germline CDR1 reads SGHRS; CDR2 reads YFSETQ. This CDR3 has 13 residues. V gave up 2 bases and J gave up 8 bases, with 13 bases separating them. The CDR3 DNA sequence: TGCGCCAGCAGCTTCCCAGGGGAAGGAGGCTACACCTTC. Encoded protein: CASSFPGEGGYTF.

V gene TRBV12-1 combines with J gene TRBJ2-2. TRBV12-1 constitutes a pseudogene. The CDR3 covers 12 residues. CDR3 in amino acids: CTRPPDTGELFF. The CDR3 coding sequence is TGTACCCGACCCCCGGACACCGGGGAGCTGTTTTTT.

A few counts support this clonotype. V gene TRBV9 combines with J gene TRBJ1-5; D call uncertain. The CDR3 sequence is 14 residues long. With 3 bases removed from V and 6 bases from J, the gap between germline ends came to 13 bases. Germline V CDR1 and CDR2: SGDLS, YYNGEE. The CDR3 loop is CASSADVAGQPQHF. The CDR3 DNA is TGTGCCAGCAGCGCCGACGTCGCAGGTCAGCCCCAGCATTTT.

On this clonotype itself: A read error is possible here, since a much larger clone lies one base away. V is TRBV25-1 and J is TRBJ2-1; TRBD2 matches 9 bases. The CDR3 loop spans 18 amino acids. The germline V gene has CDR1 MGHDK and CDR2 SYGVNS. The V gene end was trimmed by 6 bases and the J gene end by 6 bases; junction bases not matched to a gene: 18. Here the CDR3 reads CASRSSGSSGANCNEQFF. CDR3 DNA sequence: TGTGCCAGCAGGTCAAGTGGGTCTAGCGGGGCAAACTGCAATGAGCAGTTCTTC.

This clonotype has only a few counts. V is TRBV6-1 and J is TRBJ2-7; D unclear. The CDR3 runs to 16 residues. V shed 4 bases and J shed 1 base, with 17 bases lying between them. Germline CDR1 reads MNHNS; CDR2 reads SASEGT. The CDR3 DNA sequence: TGTGCCAGCAGTGGGGATCCACCCCGTAGGTCCTACGAGCAGTACTTC. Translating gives CASSGDPPRRSYEQYF.

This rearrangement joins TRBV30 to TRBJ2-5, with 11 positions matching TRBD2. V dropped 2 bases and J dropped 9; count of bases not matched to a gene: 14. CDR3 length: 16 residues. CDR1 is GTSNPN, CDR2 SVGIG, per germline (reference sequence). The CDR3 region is CAWSFTSGGYSLAQYF. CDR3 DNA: TGTGCCTGGAGTTTTACTAGCGGGGGATATTCGCTGGCCCAGTACTTC.

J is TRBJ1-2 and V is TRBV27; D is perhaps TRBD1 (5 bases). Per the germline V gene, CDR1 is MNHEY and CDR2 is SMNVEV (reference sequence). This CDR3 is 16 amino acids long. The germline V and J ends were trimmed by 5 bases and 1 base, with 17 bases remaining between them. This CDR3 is CASSPIGRDYNYGYTF. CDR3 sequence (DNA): TGTGCCAGCAGTCCCATTGGCAGGGACTATAACTATGGCTACACCTTC.

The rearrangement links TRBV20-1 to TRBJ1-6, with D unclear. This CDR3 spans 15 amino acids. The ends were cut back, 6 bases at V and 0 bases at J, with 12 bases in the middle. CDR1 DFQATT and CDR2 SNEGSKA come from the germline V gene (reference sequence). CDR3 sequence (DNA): TGCAGTGCCGGAGCCAGCCACTCCTATAATTCACCCCTCCACTTT. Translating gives CSAGASHSYNSPLHF.

Written as DNA, the CDR3 is TGCGCCAGCAGCTTGGGTCTCCCAGTCGGCACAGATACGCAGTATTTT. It encodes CASSLGLPVGTDTQYF. The chain carries TRBV5-1 and TRBJ2-3; D uncertain. CDR1 is SGHRS, CDR2 YFSETQ, per germline. V lost 0 bases and J lost 1, with 12 bases in between. The CDR3 totals 16 residues.